The next 15 T cell receptor beta chains were all read from a single sample in a study of T-cell reconstitution after alpha-beta-depleted transplantation in children listed by TCRdb under 2016. The treatment or condition label, read with the paper, signifies: allogeneic hematopoietic cell transplantation with graft depleted of TCRalphabeta T cells and CD19 B cells. Libraries were prepared through PCR. Sequencing was carried out with an Illumina HiSeq 2500. TCR library preparation used molecular barcoding, with unique molecular identifiers applied to normalize quantification of the TCRbeta repertoire. Using fastp at Q25 and MiXCR, TCRdb reprocessed the public reads and kept productive beta chains. Every entry covers one CDR3 protein and lists the most common genes and DNA from its rows. In all, the sample holds about 980,000 distinct CDR3 sequences, and about 29% of those were seen once. The top ten constitute about 28% of the sample.

The material was PBMCs, mostly from graft donor cells, obtained 360 days after TCRalphabeta/CD19-depleted stem cell transplant. These receptors were collected from a boy less than two years old who had a stem cell transplant for SCID, so the T cells may come from the graft donor.

The chain has TRBV11-1 and TRBJ1-5, with 7 nucleotides matching TRBD1. V lost 5 bases to trimming and J lost 4 bases; unmatched junction nucleotides: 5. Looked up from germline, CDR1 is SGHAT and CDR2 is FQDESV (reference sequence). CDR3 length equals 14 residues. CDR3 loop: CASSPGQKNQPQHF. The CDR3 DNA follows: TGTGCCAGCAGCCCGGGACAGAAAAATCAGCCCCAGCATTTT. Looking up the rest from reference TRBV11-1 and TRBJ1-5 gives the full variable domain: EAEVAQSPRYKITEKSQAVAFWCDPISGHATLYWYRQILGQGPELLVQFQDESVVDDSQLPKDRFSAERLKGVDSTLKIQPAELGDSAMYLCASSPGQKNQPQHFGDGTRLSIL.

The chain joins TRBV28 to TRBJ2-7; D is perhaps TRBD1 or TRBD2 (5 bases each). Germline lookup yields CDR1 MDHEN and CDR2 SYDVKM. The CDR3 is 16 residues long. V shed 3 bases and J shed 1 base, with 16 bases lying between them. In DNA form, the CDR3 reads TGTGCCAGCAGTTTCTCCGGGACGGCCCGATCCTACGAGCAGTACTTC. Protein product: CASSFSGTARSYEQYF.

J is TRBJ2-7 and V is TRBV7-2; 7 bases line up with TRBD1. CDR3 length: 15 amino acids. V dropped 5 bases and J dropped 3; count of bases not matched to a gene: 10. Germline-derived CDR1 and CDR2 are SGHTA and FQGNSA. In DNA, the CDR3 is TGTGCCAGCAGCCTAGGACAGGCTATGGGCTACGAGCAGTACTTC. This encodes CASSLGQAMGYEQYF.

This rearrangement joins TRBV12-3 or TRBV12-4 to TRBJ2-2; D is possibly TRBD1 (6 bases). CDR3 length: 15 residues. Trimming took 3 bases from V and 5 from J, leaving 13 bases between them. The DNA for the CDR3 is TGTGCCAGCAGTTTCCTGGGGGCTGATACCGGGGAGCTGTTTTTT. Translated, it gives CASSFLGADTGELFF.

J is TRBJ1-4 and V is TRBV12-3 or TRBV12-4, with D perhaps matching TRBD1 (6 bases). V lost 2 bases and J lost 0, with 13 bases in between. The CDR3 length is 17 residues. CDR3: CASSLRVRGTTNEKLFF. The CDR3 DNA is TGTGCCAGCAGTTTAAGGGTCAGGGGAACAACTAATGAAAAACTGTTTTTT.

This clonotype was seen more than once but under ten times. The chain joins TRBV5-6 to TRBJ2-1; the match to TRBD1 covers 9 bases. Germline CDR1 is SGHDT and CDR2 is YYEEEE. The V segment lost 6 bases and the J segment 7 bases; nucleotides outside the gene matches: 14. CDR3 length equals 16 residues. CDR3 in DNA: TGTGCCAGCAACGGAGTCAGGGACAGGGCTTGGAATGAGCAGTTCTTC. As protein: CASNGVRDRAWNEQFF.

This clonotype has ten or more counts. The chain recombines TRBV11-2 with TRBJ2-3; weak D call: TRBD1 (5 bases). Trimming stripped 0 bases from V and 2 bases from J, with 6 bases between. From germline, CDR1 is SGHAT and CDR2 FQNNGV. This CDR3 region has 14 residues. The CDR3 loop is CASSLEDNTDTQYF. CDR3 nucleotides: TGTGCCAGCAGCTTAGAGGACAACACAGATACGCAGTATTTT.

This chain uses TRBV4-2 with TRBJ1-4; D may be TRBD1 (5 bases). Germline V CDR1 and CDR2: LGHNA, YNFKEQ. There are 14 residues in the CDR3. The V end lost 4 bases, the J end lost 0 bases, and 6 bases lay between the germline ends. The CDR3 nucleotides are TGTGCCAGCAGCCCCAGGGCAACTAATGAAAAACTGTTTTTT. Encoded protein: CASSPRATNEKLFF.

This clonotype was found a few times. The rearrangement joins TRBV7-6 to TRBJ1-2; possible D gene TRBD1, 5 bases. The germline CDR1 and CDR2 sequences are SGHVS and FNYEAQ. Trimming removed 5 bases from V and 0 bases from J, with 16 bases in between. The CDR3 has 16 amino acids. The CDR3 nucleotides read TGTGCCAGCAGCCCCCGGGGACTTGGGGCTAACTATGGCTACACCTTC. Translation: CASSPRGLGANYGYTF.

The rearrangement joins TRBV15 to TRBJ2-7; D gene unclear. Germline-derived CDR1 and CDR2 are LNHNV and YYDKDF (reference sequence). Trimming pared 0 bases from V and 3 bases from J, leaving 9 bases between. CDR3 length: 14 residues. The DNA of the CDR3 is TGTGCCACCAGCAGAGAGGCCAGTCGCTACGAGCAGTACTTC. Translated: CATSREASRYEQYF.

The gene calls are TRBV6-2 or TRBV6-3 and TRBJ1-6; tentative D call: TRBD1 (5 bases). Looked up from germline, CDR1 is MNHEY and CDR2 is SVGEGT. Trimming took 2 bases from V and 13 from J, leaving 15 bases between them. This CDR3 is built from 14 residues. The CDR3 protein is CASSYPTEALPLHF. In nucleotides, the CDR3 is TGTGCCAGCAGTTACCCGACAGAAGCACTGCCCCTCCACTTT.

Only a few counts were recorded for this clonotype. The CDR3 DNA reads TGTGCCAGCTCACCCGACGCCGGGGACACAGATACGCAGTATTTT. Translation: CASSPDAGDTDTQYF. V and J are TRBV18 and TRBJ2-3; TRBD2 is a possible D gene (5 bases). Between the trimmed V and J ends, which lost 3 bases and 2 bases, there was a span of 12 bases. CDR3 length: 15 amino acids. The germline CDR1 and CDR2 sequences are KGHSH and LQKENI.

This chain joins TRBV7-2 and TRBJ1-4; 9 nucleotides align to TRBD1. CDR3 length: 15 amino acids. The J segment lost 8 bases and the V segment lost 8 bases, leaving 12 bases of the junction unmatched. Looked up from germline, CDR1 is SGHTA and CDR2 is FQGNSA. CDR3 sequence reads: CASQHTGTGKEKLFF. CDR3 DNA: TGTGCCAGCCAACATACCGGGACAGGGAAAGAAAAACTGTTTTTT.

In the case of this clonotype: One junction end does not reproduce the germline sequence, and a read error may be involved. The CDR3 nucleotides are TGTGCCAGCAGTCCCCTAACCGGGGTAGTCTCCTACGATGAGCAGTTCTTC. Its protein product is CASSPLTGVVSYDEQFF. The chain is built from TRBV28 and TRBJ2-1; TRBD2 might be the D (5 bases). This CDR3 is 17 amino acids long. Germline values: CDR1 MDHEN, CDR2 SYDVKM.

CDR3 DNA sequence: TGTGCCAGCAGCTACTGGACTAGCGGATTCACAGATACGCAGTATTTT. Protein product: CASSYWTSGFTDTQYF. The V call is TRBV5-6, the J call TRBJ2-3; 10 bases line up with TRBD2. The J segment lost 2 bases and the V segment lost 3 bases, leaving 6 bases of the junction unmatched. The CDR3 loop spans 16 amino acids. Germline-derived CDR1 and CDR2 are SGHDT and YYEEEE.